This TCR beta chain was sequenced during a study of cytomegalovirus exposure and HLA in healthy donors. Study-wide results and caveats: 15,000 to 20,000 TCR beta sequences were associated with HLA alleles at 0.05 false discovery rate in a later analysis. In vitro, three CMV-associated chains proved specific for CMV antigens.

13 Jbeta primers and 60 Vbeta primers were used for the PCR. Only in-frame clones appear in the TCRdb table, and some are missing; sequencing was by immunoSEQ multiplex PCR. The sample holds some 160,000 clones; more than 65% are singletons and the top ten take approximately 1.6%. Comment on this clone: What it binds is unknown.

Sequences were obtained from PBMCs. The receptor was derived from a woman in her 30s in good health and CMV-seronegative.

CDR3 protein: CAWSVRREKLFF. DNA of the CDR3: TGTGCCTGGAGTGTACGGCGGGAAAAACTGTTTTTT. The V and J genes are TRBV30 and TRBJ1-4, with D hard to call. This CDR3 is built from 12 residues. Looked up from germline, CDR1 is GTSNPN and CDR2 is SVGIG (reference sequence). The V gene lost 0 bases and the J gene lost 8 bases, with 7 bases spanning the gap.